This T cell receptor (beta chain) was sequenced in a study of blood T cell repertoires in COVID-19. This table comes from immunoSEQ multiplex PCR, and its TCRdb copy is limited to in-frame clones, with some not included. The table records some 220,000 clones, approximately 80% of them present only once. CDR1 is LGHDT and CDR2 is YNNKEL in the germline V gene (reference sequence). The V and J ends lost 6 bases and 8 bases, in that order; junction bases with no gene match: 10. This CDR3 comprises 14 residues. This rearrangement joins TRBV3-1 (or the pseudogene TRBV3-2) to TRBJ1-2, with 9 bases aligning to TRBD1. The TCR originated in a woman aged 55-70 years who had recovered from COVID-19. Sequencing input: peripheral blood. CDR3 coding DNA: TGTGCCAGCAGACTTACCGGGACAGGGAAAGGCTACACCTTC. This encodes CASRLTGTGKGYTF.